The 16 T cell receptor beta chains presented below share a single source sample, sequenced in a study of T-cell reconstitution after alpha-beta-depleted transplantation in children. Library preparation (for TCRbeta) was performed with unique molecular identifiers. TCRdb fed the PCR reads into MiXCR, producing one record per CDR3 protein. The table records more than 400,000 distinct CDR3 sequences, around two fifths of them present only once. The material was PBMCs, obtained before TCRalphabeta/CD19-depleted stem cell transplant. The receptors derive from a girl aged 2 to 9 with aplastic anemia, due to receive a stem cell transplant.

This clonotype was picked up many times. The gene calls are TRBV7-2 and TRBJ1-6; D gene ambiguous. Trimming took off 1 base at V and 6 bases at J, with 13 bases between the two ends. Germline values: CDR1 SGHTA, CDR2 FQGNSA. The CDR3 runs 16 residues. The CDR3 region is CASSLVWSGVNSPLHF. CDR3 DNA sequence: TGTGCCAGCAGCTTAGTTTGGAGCGGGGTTAATTCACCCCTCCACTTT.

V gene TRBV7-8 combines with J gene TRBJ2-3; 11 bases align to TRBD2. This CDR3 is built from 17 residues. V lost 4 bases, J lost 4 bases, and 10 bases stayed unmatched. CDR1 SGHVS and CDR2 FQNEAQ come from the germline V gene. The CDR3 DNA reads TGTGCCAGCAGCTCCGAACTGATAGCGGGGGGGCCAGATACGCAGTATTTT. As protein: CASSSELIAGGPDTQYF. The full variable domain, its missing parts supplied by reference TRBV7-8 and TRBJ2-3, is GAGVSQSPRYKVAKRGQDVALRCDPISGHVSLFWYQQALGQGPEFLTYFQNEAQLDKSGLPSDRFFAERPEGSVSTLKIQRTQQEDSAVYLCASSSELIAGGPDTQYFGPGTRLTVL.

This clonotype was seen ten or more times. The V and J genes are TRBV11-1 and TRBJ2-1; D ambiguous. Germline V gives CDR1 SGHAT, CDR2 FQDESV (reference sequence). CDR3 length: 15 residues. V was trimmed by 4 bases and J by 0 bases, leaving 10 bases between them. CDR3 sequence (DNA): TGTGCCAGCAGCTCCGGACGCAGCTCCTACAATGAGCAGTTCTTC. Translating it yields CASSSGRSSYNEQFF. The full variable domain, completed using reference TRBV11-1 and TRBJ2-1, is EAEVAQSPRYKITEKSQAVAFWCDPISGHATLYWYRQILGQGPELLVQFQDESVVDDSQLPKDRFSAERLKGVDSTLKIQPAELGDSAMYLCASSSGRSSYNEQFFGPGTRLTVL.

This clonotype has more than one count but fewer than ten. The rearrangement uses TRBV25-1 and TRBJ1-1; D uncertain. Germline V gives CDR1 MGHDK, CDR2 SYGVNS. Trimming cost V 3 bases and J 4 bases, with 12 bases left between them. The CDR3 is 14 residues long. CDR3 residues: CASSETGRSTEAFF. In nucleotides, the CDR3 is TGTGCCAGCAGTGAGACGGGAAGAAGCACTGAAGCTTTCTTT.

There are a few counts of this clonotype. The CDR3 region is CTSSHGAGPGSEQYF. The CDR3 coding sequence is TGCACCAGCAGCCATGGAGCGGGACCGGGGAGCGAGCAGTACTTC. The V gene is TRBV1, the J gene TRBJ2-7; the DNA was not used to check the table's D call, TRBD1. TRBV1 is deemed a pseudogene. The length of the CDR3 is 15 residues.

This clonotype was seen more than once but under ten times. This chain connects TRBV6-1 to TRBJ2-3; 12 bases agree with TRBD2. This CDR3 region has 16 residues. Germline V gene lookup returns CDR1 MNHNS and CDR2 SASEGT. V dropped 5 bases and J dropped 6; count of bases not matched to a gene: 9. CDR3 in amino acids: CASSRKTSGGADTQYF. The CDR3 DNA sequence: TGTGCCAGCAGTCGTAAGACTAGCGGGGGCGCGGATACGCAGTATTTT.

The chain recombines TRBV20-1 with TRBJ2-5, with TRBD2 as a possible D gene (5 bases). CDR1 DFQATT and CDR2 SNEGSKA come from the germline V gene (reference sequence). V was trimmed by 6 bases and J by 1 base, leaving 12 bases between them. The CDR3 loop spans 13 amino acids. CDR3 residues: CSALVGSQETQYF. CDR3 sequence (DNA): TGCAGTGCCCTAGTGGGGAGCCAAGAGACCCAGTACTTC.

On this clonotype itself: This may be a read error: a much more frequent sequence differs by one nucleotide. V usage is TRBV20-1 and J usage is TRBJ2-5; no definite D call. This CDR3 region has 16 residues. Germline CDR1 reads DFQATT; CDR2 reads SNEGSKA (reference sequence). The CDR3 region has the DNA TGCTGTGCTAGAGATGGCCTAAGCCCCACAAGAAGGGTCCAGTACTTC. As protein: CCARDGLSPTRRVQYF.

This chain uses TRBV12-3 or TRBV12-4 with TRBJ2-2, with 10 bases fitting TRBD2. V lost 5 bases to trimming and J lost 5 bases; unmatched junction nucleotides: 8. The CDR3 covers 16 residues. The CDR3 coding sequence is TGTGCCAGCAGTCCTAGCGGGAGTAGGAGAACCGGGGAGCTGTTTTTT. As protein: CASSPSGSRRTGELFF.

This clonotype was detected ten times or more. This chain uses TRBV5-1 with TRBJ2-7; TRBD1 agrees at 7 bases. Trimming at V came to 0 bases and at J to 3 bases, leaving 0 bases not matched to a gene. Germline CDR1 reads SGHRS; CDR2 reads YFSETQ. The CDR3 sequence is 13 residues long. The CDR3 DNA reads as TGCGCCAGCAGCTTGGACAGGGGCTACGAGCAGTACTTC. Its protein product is CASSLDRGYEQYF.

This clonotype has a count of ten or more. V is TRBV21-1 and J is TRBJ2-3. TRBV21-1 is described as a pseudogene. The CDR3 has 20 amino acids. This chain's CDR3 is CASSKALKTGSLNRTDTQYF. CDR3 bases: TGTGCCAGCAGCAAAGCGCTAAAAACGGGGTCTCTAAACCGCACAGATACGCAGTATTTT.

This clonotype was detected ten times or more. The V gene is TRBV5-1, the J gene TRBJ2-1; 11 positions match TRBD2. The CDR3 extends over 17 amino acids. The J segment lost 4 bases and the V segment lost 1 base, leaving 7 bases of the junction unmatched. Per the germline V gene, CDR1 is SGHRS and CDR2 is YFSETQ. CDR3 sequence reads: CASSLMASGRFYNEQFF. The CDR3 DNA sequence: TGCGCCAGCAGCTTGATGGCTAGCGGGAGGTTTTACAATGAGCAGTTCTTC.

This chain uses TRBV20-1 with TRBJ1-5, with 11 bases that match TRBD1. The CDR3 spans 13 residues. The germline V gene encodes CDR1 DFQATT and CDR2 SNEGSKA (reference sequence). With 5 bases clipped from V and 6 bases from J, the junction kept 3 bases outside the gene matches. CDR3 nucleotide sequence: TGCAGTGCTGGACAGGGGGCCGGTCAGCCCCAGCATTTT. Translation: CSAGQGAGQPQHF.

This clonotype was observed many times. V usage is TRBV20-1 and J usage is TRBJ2-7, with 7 bases lining up with TRBD2. The CDR3 contains 15 residues. J lost 12 bases, V lost 1 base, and 18 bases had no gene match. The germline V gene has CDR1 DFQATT and CDR2 SNEGSKA (reference sequence). DNA for the CDR3: TGCAGTGCTAGAGGGGGTGGGCTAGCGGACGCCCATAGGTACTTC. The encoded protein is CSARGGGLADAHRYF.

The chain employs TRBV4-1 and TRBJ1-2, with TRBD1 matching 10 bases. The germline V gene encodes CDR1 MGHRA and CDR2 YSYEKL. The CDR3 runs to 16 residues. Trimming at V came to 0 bases and at J to 8 bases, leaving 9 bases not matched to a gene. The CDR3 loop is CASSQDPGTGDHGYTF. CDR3 nucleotides: TGCGCCAGCAGCCAAGATCCCGGGACAGGGGACCACGGCTACACCTTC.

The rearrangement uses TRBV20-1 and TRBJ1-1, with 7 nucleotides matching TRBD1. The germline V gene has CDR1 DFQATT and CDR2 SNEGSKA (reference sequence). Unmatched junction bases numbered 4, after V lost 0 bases and J lost 3 bases. The CDR3 runs to 14 residues. CDR3 sequence reads: CSARDAGGYTEAFF. The CDR3 coding sequence is TGCAGTGCTAGAGATGCAGGGGGGTACACTGAAGCTTTCTTT.